This entry describes one TCR beta chain. This clone was picked up many times. Its binding antigen is unknown. There are no base qualities to consult, and no much larger clone falls within one base. Within the sample, other DNA sequences also encode this same CDR3. These data are taken from a study of shared clonotypes between healthy human individuals (dated by TCRdb to about 2020). Describing the broader study: A couple of women and three men aged 18 to 49 years were included in the cohort. Per donor, three plates each were used for CD4 naive and CD4 memory, two for CD8 naive, and one for CD8 memory. To estimate repertoire size and how much clonotype sharing occurs between individuals, the study deeply sequenced the blood TCR repertoires of 4 to 6 healthy adults. To increase sequencing depth and limit assay-specific biases, different laboratories used diverse techniques to prepare libraries and sequence TCR repertoires. Each donor's leukapheresis produced roughly between about 0.9 and 9.5 billion PBMCs.

What the research found in general, with its limitations: Sampling was restricted to blood, and TCR repertoires in tissues likely differ from the TCR repertoires found in blood. Estimated clonotype richness was generally larger for naive than for memory subsets. Because the study included only a small number of donors, the genetic and exposure-history diversity represented was limited. Based on pairwise subsampling, the degree of clonotype sharing among donors was expected to be affected by sequencing depth. Compared with non-shared clonotypes, clonotypes shared by all four sorted-subset donors had higher generation probabilities. Rarefaction of sorted-subset datasets indicated incomplete sequencing despite the large sequencing depth. Approximately 5% of naive CD4, 3% to 3.5% of naive CD8, around 2.3% of memory CD4, and approximately 0.39% of memory CD8 clonotypes were shared across several donors.

Healthy HIV-negative adults with no recently reported acute infections or vaccinations were included as donors. All donors were Caucasian adults living in Nashville, Tennessee, USA. CD4+ T cells were enriched by magnetic negative selection, after which naive cells were positively selected on CD45RA and the negative fraction was taken as the memory subset. Blood was obtained by leukapheresis, after which PBMCs were separated by Ficoll-Histopaque density gradient centrifugation and cryopreserved in liquid nitrogen vapor phase. Analytical flow cytometry was used to check the purity and quantity of each magnetically sorted T cell population. From each sorted fraction, genomic DNA was isolated and quantified by UV absorbance on a Nanodrop 2000c. Using the deep immunoSEQ assay, TCR CDR3 regions were amplified from genomic DNA by multiplex PCR. Genomic DNA extracted from each cell subset was distributed evenly over all wells of several immunoSEQ 96-well plates, and each plate served as one replicate. Each replicate PCR for sorted subsets received around 210 ng genomic DNA, equal to about 29,000 T cell genomes. The purified libraries were quantified using a Qubit 3.0 fluorometer, sized with a Bioanalyzer 2100, and then quantified again using the KAPA Library Quantification kit. Each immunoSEQ 96-well plate was sequenced on its own single-read 150-cycle Illumina NextSeq 550 flow cell. The authors' analysis ran thus. Because the immunoSEQ output held only junctional sequences and lacked quality scores, the filtering could not match the filtering applied to full-length reads. Sequences were annotated with PyIR, a Python wrapper for IgBLAST v1.9, and V/J genes and CDR3 were assigned using IMGT germline references. Any read was removed if the V/J assignment was weak (E-value above 1e-6), the CDR3 was missing, or the read contained stop codons, out-of-frame junctions, or ambiguous translated residues. V3J clonotypes were defined as sequences sharing the same inferred V gene, J gene, and CDR3 amino acid sequence. Percentage overlap between repertoires was computed as shared unique clonotypes divided by the size of the smaller repertoire. Three approaches were used to assess repertoire richness: RTK rarefaction, the Chao1 estimator, and Recon v2.1 estimates of unobserved clonotypes. OLGA was used to compute generation probabilities for all TCRbeta clonotypes that the gDNA method yielded from a handful of donors. TCRdb took this table from immuneACCESS and kept in-frame rearrangements with V and J called. Such tables lack part of the clones; where checked against another copy, unresolved V genes explain under half of the gap, and the rest is unexplained. The DNA gave D and trimming, while V, J and clone size come from that table. The sample contains over a million clones, 70% to 80% of them found a single time. The ten largest clones capture 0.6% to 0.7% of the sample.

This sequence was found in a man between 18 and 35 years old in good health. Some clones in this sample may be carry-over from other donors' samples. Sequencing was done on a sample of memory CD4+ T cells from PBMCs. The cell subset or site label, read with the paper, signifies: CD45RA-negative fraction.

The nucleotides are TGTGCCAGCCGACTGGGGGAGCAGTACTTC. It is translated as CASRLGEQYF. Here the chain combines TRBV2 and TRBJ2-7, with no reliable assignment of the D segment. The germline V gene specifies SNHLY as CDR1 and FYNNEI as CDR2. The CDR3, cysteine through phenylalanine, is 10 amino acids long. Only the CDR3 DNA is retained, 30 bases long and in frame from the first base. Trimming takes 8 bases from V and 7 bases from J, and the germline ends sit 9 bases apart.